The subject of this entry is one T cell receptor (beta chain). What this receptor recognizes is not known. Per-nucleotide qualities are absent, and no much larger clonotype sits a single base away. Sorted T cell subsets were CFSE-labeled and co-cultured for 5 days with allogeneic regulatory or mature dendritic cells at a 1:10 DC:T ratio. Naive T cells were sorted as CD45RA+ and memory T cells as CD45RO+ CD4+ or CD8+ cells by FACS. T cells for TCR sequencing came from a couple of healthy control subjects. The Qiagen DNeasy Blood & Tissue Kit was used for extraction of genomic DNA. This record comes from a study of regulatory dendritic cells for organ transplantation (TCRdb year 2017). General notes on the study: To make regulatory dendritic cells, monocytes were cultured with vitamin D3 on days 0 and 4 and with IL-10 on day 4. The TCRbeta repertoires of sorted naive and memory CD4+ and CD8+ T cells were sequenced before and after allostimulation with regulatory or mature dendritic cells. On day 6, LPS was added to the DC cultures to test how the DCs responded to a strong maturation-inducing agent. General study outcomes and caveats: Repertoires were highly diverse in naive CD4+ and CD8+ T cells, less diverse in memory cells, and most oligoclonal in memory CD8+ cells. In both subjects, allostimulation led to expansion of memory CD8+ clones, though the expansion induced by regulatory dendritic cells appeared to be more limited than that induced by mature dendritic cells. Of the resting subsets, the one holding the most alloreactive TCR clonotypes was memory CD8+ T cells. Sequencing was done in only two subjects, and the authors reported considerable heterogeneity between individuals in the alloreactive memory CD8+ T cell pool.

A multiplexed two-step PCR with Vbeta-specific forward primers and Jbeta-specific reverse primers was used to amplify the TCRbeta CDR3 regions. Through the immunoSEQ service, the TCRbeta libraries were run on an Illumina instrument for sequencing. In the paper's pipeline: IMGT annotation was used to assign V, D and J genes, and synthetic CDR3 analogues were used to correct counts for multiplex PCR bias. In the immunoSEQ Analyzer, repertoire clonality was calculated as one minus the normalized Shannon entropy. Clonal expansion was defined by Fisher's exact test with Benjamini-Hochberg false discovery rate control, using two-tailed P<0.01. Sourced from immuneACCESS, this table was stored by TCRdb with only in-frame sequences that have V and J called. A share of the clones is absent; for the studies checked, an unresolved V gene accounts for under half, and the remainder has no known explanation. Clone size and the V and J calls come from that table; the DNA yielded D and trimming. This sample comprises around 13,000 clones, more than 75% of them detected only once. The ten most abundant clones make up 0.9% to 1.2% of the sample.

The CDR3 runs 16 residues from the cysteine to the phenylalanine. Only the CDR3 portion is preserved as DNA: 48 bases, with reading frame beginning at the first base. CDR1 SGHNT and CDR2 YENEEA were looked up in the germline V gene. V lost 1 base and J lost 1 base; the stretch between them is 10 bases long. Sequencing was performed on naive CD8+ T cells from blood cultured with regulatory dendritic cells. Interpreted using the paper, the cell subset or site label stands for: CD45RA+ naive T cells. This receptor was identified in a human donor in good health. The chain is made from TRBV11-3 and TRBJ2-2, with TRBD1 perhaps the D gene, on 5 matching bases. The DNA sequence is TGTGCCAGCAGCTTAGGCAGGGAAAGGAACACCGGGGAGCTGTTTTTT. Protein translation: CASSLGRERNTGELFF.